One sample yielded the 31 T cell receptor beta chains listed below, sequenced in a study of beta chain features in type 1 diabetes. All of the isolated RNA was reverse transcribed, so expressed TCRB transcripts were sequenced. The data were produced by immunoSEQ multiplex PCR, yet TCRdb's version contains in-frame clones alone and is incomplete. The sample includes roughly 250,000 clones, roughly 9.6% seen only once; the top ten take 0.034%. Sample: naive CD4+ T cells from blood. The receptors originated from a woman between 18 and 29 years old in good health.

This clone has more than one count but fewer than ten. This chain uses TRBV6-6 with TRBJ1-3, with D perhaps TRBD1 (5 bases). Germline lookup yields CDR1 MNHNY and CDR2 SVGAGI (reference sequence). This CDR3 comprises 15 residues. Trimming took off 4 bases at V and 0 bases at J, with 10 bases between the two ends. The CDR3 spells CASSSTGISGNTIYF. DNA for the CDR3: TGTGCCAGCAGTTCCACAGGAATCTCTGGAAACACCATATATTTT.

The rearrangement uses TRBV9 and TRBJ1-3, with 7 bases identical to TRBD1. Germline V gene lookup returns CDR1 SGDLS and CDR2 YYNGEE. Trimming removed 4 bases from V and 4 bases from J; junction bases left unmatched: 2. This CDR3 has 13 residues. The CDR3: CASSPTGGNTIYF. CDR3 nucleotide sequence: TGTGCCAGCAGCCCGACAGGGGGAAACACCATATATTTT.

This rearrangement joins TRBV30 to TRBJ2-5; 12 nucleotides agree with TRBD2. V lost 4 bases, J lost 4 bases, and 10 bases stayed unmatched. This CDR3 contains 16 residues. CDR1 and CDR2 from the germline V gene are GTSNPN and SVGIG (reference sequence). Here the CDR3 reads CAWTRPGLAGLETQYF. CDR3 DNA sequence: TGTGCCTGGACTCGACCCGGACTAGCGGGATTAGAGACCCAGTACTTC.

V gene TRBV5-4 combines with J gene TRBJ2-5, with D possibly being TRBD1 (5 bases). Trimming cost V 1 base and J 4 bases, with 11 bases left between them. This CDR3 is 14 amino acids long. From germline, CDR1 is SGHNT and CDR2 YYREEE (reference sequence). CDR3 sequence: CASSLKGLGETQYF. The CDR3 DNA is TGTGCCAGCAGCTTGAAGGGGCTCGGAGAGACCCAGTACTTC. Filled out from reference TRBV5-4 and TRBJ2-5, the complete variable domain reads ETGVTQSPTHLIKTRGQQVTLRCSSQSGHNTVSWYQQALGQGPQFIFQYYREEENGRGNFPPRFSGLQFPNYSSELNVNALELDDSALYLCASSLKGLGETQYFGPGTRLLVL.

The V gene is TRBV27, the J gene TRBJ2-4; D might be TRBD1 (6 bases). Trimming took 6 bases from V and 0 from J, leaving 12 bases between them. This CDR3 comprises 15 residues. The V gene's germline CDR1 is MNHEY and CDR2 SMNVEV (reference sequence). CDR3 in DNA: TGTGCCAGCAGACAGACAGGACTAGCCAAAAACATTCAGTACTTC. It is translated as CASRQTGLAKNIQYF.

This clone was counted ten times or more. This chain uses TRBV7-2 with TRBJ2-3; D gene uncertain. This CDR3 is 11 amino acids long. V lost 5 bases and J lost 6, with 6 bases in between. CDR1 and CDR2 (germline): SGHTA, FQGNSA. CDR3 amino acids: CASSLRDTQYF. DNA of the CDR3: TGTGCCAGCAGCCTCCGGGATACGCAGTATTTT.

The gene calls are TRBV28 and TRBJ2-1; tentatively, D is TRBD2 (5 bases). V was pared by 4 bases and J by 5 bases, with 24 bases between. There are 18 residues in the CDR3. CDR1 MDHEN and CDR2 SYDVKM come from the germline V gene. CDR3 in DNA: TGTGCCAGCAGTTGGGTTCGGGGTTCCCCAATGGCCGACAATGAGCAGTTCTTC. Protein product: CASSWVRGSPMADNEQFF.

The chain combines TRBV30 with TRBJ2-1; D remains ambiguous. Germline V gives CDR1 GTSNPN, CDR2 SVGIG (reference sequence). This CDR3 is built from 11 residues. V was cut by 2 bases and J by 5 bases, with 4 bases left in between. This CDR3 is CAWSSNNEQFF. DNA for the CDR3: TGTGCCTGGAGTTCTAACAATGAGCAGTTCTTC.

V is TRBV9 and J is TRBJ1-1, with D perhaps matching TRBD1 (5 bases). V lost 0 bases, J lost 2 bases, and 14 bases lay in between. This CDR3 region has 16 residues. CDR1 and CDR2 from the germline V gene are SGDLS and YYNGEE. CDR3 sequence reads: CASSVGTGARNTEAFF. The CDR3, as DNA: TGTGCCAGCAGCGTAGGAACAGGAGCCCGAAACACTGAAGCTTTCTTT.

The sample holds a few counts of this clone. This chain uses TRBV28 with TRBJ2-7, with D possibly matching TRBD2 (5 bases). Germline V CDR1 and CDR2: MDHEN, SYDVKM. V was trimmed by 6 bases and J by 1 base, leaving 16 bases between them. The CDR3 has 15 amino acids. This chain's CDR3 is CASSSTLGLSYEQYF. In DNA form, the CDR3 reads TGTGCCAGCAGCTCCACACTAGGGTTATCCTACGAGCAGTACTTC. The complete variable domain, with remaining parts taken from reference TRBV28 and TRBJ2-7, reads DVKVTQSSRYLVKRTGEKVFLECVQDMDHENMFWYRQDPGLGLRLIYFSYDVKMKEKGDIPEGYSVSREKKERFSLILESASTNQTSMYLCASSSTLGLSYEQYFGPGTRLTVT.

The chain uses TRBV15 and TRBJ2-5, with 9 bases identical to TRBD1. The germline CDR1 and CDR2 sequences are LNHNV and YYDKDF (reference sequence). CDR3 length equals 12 residues. V was clipped by 9 bases and J by 2 bases; unmatched bases: 1. For the CDR3, the DNA is TGTGCCACGGGGACAGGGCAAGAGACCCAGTACTTC. It codes for CATGTGQETQYF. Complete variable domain (other parts from reference TRBV15 and TRBJ2-5): DAMVIQNPRYQVTQFGKPVTLSCSQTLNHNVMYWYQQKSSQAPKLLFHYYDKDFNNEADTPDNFQSRRPNTSFCFLDIRSPGLGDTAMYLCATGTGQETQYFGPGTRLLVL.

The chain employs TRBV18 and TRBJ2-2; 8 bases match TRBD1. This CDR3 is built from 16 residues. CDR1 is KGHSH and CDR2 is LQKENI in the germline V gene. V shed 2 bases, J shed 6 bases, and the junction held 8 bases outside the gene matches. The CDR3 DNA sequence: TGTGCCAGCTCACCATTTGCAGGGGGCGCCGCCGGGGAGCTGTTTTTT. Its protein is CASSPFAGGAAGELFF.

This clone was found a few times. The genes are TRBV19 and TRBJ2-1; no reliable D call. Germline CDR1 LNHDA, CDR2 SQIVND (reference sequence). This CDR3 has 12 residues. Trimming stripped 1 base from V and 6 bases from J, with 4 bases between. This CDR3 is CASSIAFNEQFF. CDR3 DNA: TGTGCCAGTAGTATAGCCTTCAATGAGCAGTTCTTC.

The chain is built from TRBV5-1 and TRBJ2-1; 9 nucleotides agree with TRBD2. Germline-derived CDR1 and CDR2 are SGHRS and YFSETQ. The CDR3 loop spans 15 amino acids. V lost 2 bases, J lost 3 bases, and 3 bases stayed unmatched. The chain's CDR3 is CASSFLAGHYNEQFF. The CDR3 nucleotides read TGCGCCAGCAGCTTCCTAGCGGGACACTACAATGAGCAGTTCTTC.

This sequence joins TRBV6-4 and TRBJ2-1, with unresolved D. Per the germline V gene, CDR1 is MRHNA and CDR2 is SNTAGT. V was cut by 5 bases and J by 6 bases, with 20 bases left in between. The CDR3 extends over 16 amino acids. CDR3 sequence reads: CASSSRELAGTNEQFF. The CDR3 coding sequence is TGTGCCAGCAGTTCCAGAGAACTCGCAGGTACCAATGAGCAGTTCTTC.

This clone was counted between two and nine times. This chain joins TRBV6-1 and TRBJ2-5; 7 nucleotides match TRBD1. CDR3 size: 15 residues. With 0 bases clipped from V and 1 base from J, the junction kept 2 bases outside the gene matches. Germline V lookup: CDR1 MNHNS, CDR2 SASEGT. The CDR3 coding sequence is TGTGCCAGCAGTGAAGCAGGGACAGTCCAAGAGACCCAGTACTTC. This sequence encodes CASSEAGTVQETQYF.

The chain links TRBV18 to TRBJ2-5; TRBD2 matches at 8 bases. Per germline, CDR1 KGHSH and CDR2 LQKENI. The CDR3 loop spans 15 amino acids. Trimming removed 3 bases from V and 5 bases from J; junction bases left unmatched: 8. CDR3 nucleotides: TGTGCCAGCTCACCCGGTAGCGGGGCATGGGAGACCCAGTACTTC. It translates to CASSPGSGAWETQYF.

The rearrangement uses TRBV7-9 and TRBJ1-1; possible D gene TRBD1, 5 bases. The germline V and J ends were trimmed by 11 bases and 0 bases, with 13 bases remaining between them. CDR1 is SEHNR and CDR2 is FQNEAQ in the germline V gene (reference sequence). The CDR3 runs to 13 residues. The CDR3 nucleotides are TGTGCCGCGCGGGCGGGGGTGAACACTGAAGCTTTCTTT. Translating gives CAARAGVNTEAFF.

This clone was found a few times. This rearrangement joins TRBV2 to TRBJ2-1; 8 nucleotides match TRBD2. CDR1 is SNHLY and CDR2 is FYNNEI in the germline V gene. The V and J ends lost 6 bases and 7 bases, in that order; junction bases with no gene match: 14. The CDR3 spans 16 residues. The CDR3 coding sequence is TGTGCCAGCAGCCGAGACACCGGGAGGGCCGGTAATGAGCAGTTCTTC. Translation: CASSRDTGRAGNEQFF.

In this sample, this clone turned up a few times. The gene calls are TRBV28 and TRBJ2-1; 14 bases map to TRBD2. CDR1 and CDR2 from the germline V gene are MDHEN and SYDVKM. The V and J ends lost 4 bases and 11 bases, in that order; junction bases with no gene match: 7. This CDR3 contains 15 residues. The CDR3: CASSSPGLAGVKQFF. The DNA of the CDR3 is TGTGCCAGCAGTTCGCCGGGACTAGCGGGAGTAAAGCAGTTCTTC.

The chain carries TRBV9 and TRBJ1-1; 7 bases align to TRBD1. V shed 6 bases, J shed 3 bases, and the junction held 5 bases outside the gene matches. Germline CDR1 SGDLS, CDR2 YYNGEE. The CDR3 consists of 13 residues. For the CDR3, the DNA is TGTGCCAGCACCGGAGGGGGCCACACTGAAGCTTTCTTT. Amino acid sequence: CASTGGGHTEAFF. Full variable domain (missing parts from reference TRBV9 and TRBJ1-1): DSGVTQTPKHLITATGQRVTLRCSPRSGDLSVYWYQQSLDQGLQFLIQYYNGEERAKGNILERFSAQQFPDLHSELNLSSLELGDSALYFCASTGGGHTEAFFGQGTRLTVV.

This clone turned up a few times. The chain combines TRBV2 with TRBJ1-1; 7 nucleotides align to TRBD1. Trimming took 6 bases from V and 8 from J; bases not matched to a gene: 9. The CDR3 is 13 residues long. CDR1 is SNHLY and CDR2 is FYNNEI in the germline V gene. DNA of the CDR3: TGTGCCAGCAGCCCGACAGGGTTGGCGGAAGCTTTCTTT. Its protein is CASSPTGLAEAFF.

This rearrangement joins TRBV7-8 to TRBJ1-5; D gene unclear. The CDR3 extends over 16 amino acids. The V end lost 5 bases, the J end lost 5 bases, and 19 bases lay between the germline ends. The germline V gene has CDR1 SGHVS and CDR2 FQNEAQ. CDR3 residues: CASSDPGRVFDQPQHF. The CDR3 region has the DNA TGTGCCAGCAGCGATCCGGGGAGGGTGTTTGATCAGCCCCAGCATTTT.

This clone was picked up a small number of times. The rearrangement joins TRBV5-1 to TRBJ2-5; the match to TRBD1 covers 8 bases. The V gene end was trimmed by 4 bases and the J gene end by 5 bases; junction bases not matched to a gene: 10. CDR3 length equals 15 residues. The V gene's germline CDR1 is SGHRS and CDR2 YFSETQ. The CDR3 coding sequence is TGCGCCAGCAGCGCCGACAGGGGAGGAGGGGAGACCCAGTACTTC. Translation: CASSADRGGGETQYF.

The rearrangement links TRBV6-5 to TRBJ2-6, with D perhaps TRBD1 (5 bases). This CDR3 has 16 amino acids. Trimming left V 0 bases short and J 4 bases short, with 10 bases between. The germline V gene has CDR1 MNHEY and CDR2 SVGAGI. The chain's CDR3 is CASSYSQGVGANVLTF. CDR3 bases: TGTGCCAGCAGTTACTCTCAAGGGGTGGGGGCCAACGTCCTGACTTTC.

This clone came up a few times. This chain joins TRBV19 and TRBJ1-5, with D perhaps TRBD1 (5 bases). The V gene lost 2 bases and the J gene lost 2 bases, with 10 bases spanning the gap. CDR1 and CDR2 from the germline V gene are LNHDA and SQIVND (reference sequence). The CDR3 loop spans 15 amino acids. CDR3 nucleotide sequence: TGTGCCAGTAGTATACGCGGAGGGGGCAATCAGCCCCAGCATTTT. The encoded protein is CASSIRGGGNQPQHF.

This sequence joins TRBV5-4 and TRBJ2-5; no definite D call. This CDR3 has 13 amino acids. Germline V gives CDR1 SGHNT, CDR2 YYREEE (reference sequence). V was pared by 2 bases and J by 3 bases, with 8 bases between. CDR3 sequence reads: CASSFDWKETQYF. In nucleotides, the CDR3 is TGTGCCAGCAGCTTCGACTGGAAAGAGACCCAGTACTTC.

This clone was picked up a small number of times. CDR3 nucleotides: TGTGCCAGCTCACCTCCGGGACAGGGGATGGAAAAACTGTTTTTT. Translated, it gives CASSPPGQGMEKLFF. This chain uses TRBV18 with TRBJ1-4; TRBD1 matches 10 bases. V lost 3 bases, J lost 8 bases, and 6 bases stayed unmatched. Germline V gene data show CDR1 as KGHSH and CDR2 as LQKENI. CDR3 length equals 15 residues. Filled out from reference TRBV18 and TRBJ1-4, the complete variable domain reads NAGVMQNPRHLVRRRGQEARLRCSPMKGHSHVYWYRQLPEEGLKFMVYLQKENIIDESGMPKERFSAEFPKEGPSILRIQQVVRGDSAAYFCASSPPGQGMEKLFFGSGTQLSVL.

This clone showed up just a few times. The rearrangement joins TRBV15 to TRBJ2-7; 11 bases are a match to TRBD1. The CDR3 extends over 12 amino acids. V lost 1 base to trimming and J lost 11 bases; unmatched junction nucleotides: 1. Germline lookup yields CDR1 LNHNV and CDR2 YYDKDF (reference sequence). Here the CDR3 DNA reads TGTGCCACCAGCAGAGGGACAGGGGGCGAGTACTTC. It codes for CATSRGTGGEYF.

This clone has only a few counts. This chain joins TRBV5-4 and TRBJ2-5; a possible D gene is TRBD2 (6 bases). Trimming removed 5 bases at V and 1 base at J, with 18 bases between. Germline V CDR1 and CDR2: SGHNT, YYREEE (reference sequence). CDR3 length equals 16 residues. The CDR3 nucleotides read TGTGCCAGCAGTTCTGGAGGGACCCTTCGCCAAGAGACCCAGTACTTC. It is translated as CASSSGGTLRQETQYF.

This clone was detected a few times. This sequence joins TRBV5-1 and TRBJ2-7, with 7 bases fitting TRBD2. Germline CDR1 and CDR2: SGHRS and YFSETQ. CDR3 length: 14 amino acids. With 5 bases clipped from V and 3 bases from J, the junction kept 8 bases outside the gene matches. CDR3 sequence: CASRDDGGIYEQYF. Here the CDR3 DNA reads TGCGCCAGCAGGGACGACGGGGGGATCTACGAGCAGTACTTC.